At least ten counts were recorded for the clone carrying this T cell receptor beta chain. Its antigen remains unidentified. With 6 bases clipped from V and 2 bases from J, the junction kept 6 bases outside the gene matches. The germline gives CDR1 MNHEY, CDR2 SMNVEV (reference sequence). The CDR3 covers 16 residues. The data are from a study of CD8+CD57+ T cells in acquired aplastic anemia. For the study at large: The mean DNA yield obtained from sorted CD4+ and CD8+ cells came to approximately 3 ug.

According to the study, genomic DNA was the template for TCR beta VDJ and CDR3 profiling. TCRdb fed the reads into MiXCR, producing one record per CDR3 protein. This table has 250,000 to 300,000 distinct CDR3 sequences, 55% to 60% appearing once. Study conclusions and caveats: In common between the patients and the controls were approximately 28 CD8+ CDR3 sequences. With respect to CD8+ Simpson's diversity, patients and controls did not differ significantly.

The source material was sorted CD4+, CD8+, or CD8+CD57+ T cells (not recorded which) from PBMCs. The chain combines TRBV27 with TRBJ1-6, with 8 bases that match TRBD1. This receptor was obtained from a human donor with severe aplastic anemia or a healthy control (not recorded which). CDR3 residues: CASRRQGPAYNSPLHF. The CDR3 region has the DNA TGTGCCAGCAGACGACAGGGGCCAGCCTATAATTCACCCCTCCACTTT.